What follows are 15 T cell receptor beta chains derived from one specimen sequenced in a study of T-cell memory formation after mild COVID-19 (dated by TCRdb to the early 2020s). The library was produced with 5' RACE. The reads were generated on an Illumina NovaSeq 6000. TCRdb took the public reads, trimmed them with fastp at Q25, ran MiXCR for clone calling and kept in-frame beta chains. Duplicate CDR3 protein sequences are folded into a single record with the most common DNA and genes. The sample has over 300,000 distinct CDR3 sequences on record, around 20% of them singletons. 21% of the sample belongs to the ten largest clones. The source material was PBMCs or a T cell subset sorted from them (not recorded which). These receptors all stem from a man aged 18 to 30 who had mild COVID-19 (a few samples of this study predate the infection). The sample titles of this study are shuffled in the database, so cell type and time point are left out; the donor was told from shared clones.

There are a few counts of this clonotype. The rearrangement joins TRBV6-6 to TRBJ2-7, with D possibly TRBD2 on 5 matching bases. Deletions cut 5 bases from V and 7 bases from J, with 15 bases between. This CDR3 region has 13 residues. The germline V gene has CDR1 MNHNY and CDR2 SVGAGI (reference sequence). The chain's CDR3 is CASSNPDFQEQYF. CDR3 bases: TGTGCCAGCAGTAACCCGGACTTCCAGGAGCAGTACTTC.

V usage is TRBV6-5 and J usage is TRBJ1-1; D is undetermined. The CDR3 length is 14 residues. V gave up 5 bases and J gave up 1 base, with 11 bases separating them. Germline assignment: CDR1 MNHEY and CDR2 SVGAGI. The CDR3 DNA reads TGTGCCAGCAGTGGACGACGGGGGAACACTGAAGCTTTCTTT. This codes for CASSGRRGNTEAFF.

This clonotype was detected only a few times. V and J are TRBV6-6 and TRBJ1-1; TRBD1 matches at 9 bases. Trimming took 6 bases from V and 7 from J; bases not matched to a gene: 3. The germline gives CDR1 MNHNY, CDR2 SVGAGI (reference sequence). This CDR3 has 12 residues. Written as DNA, the CDR3 is TGTGCCAGCAGAAGGACAGGGGTTGAAGCTTTCTTT. Translation gives CASRRTGVEAFF.

This clonotype was observed at least ten times. The chain is built from TRBV5-1 and TRBJ2-3, with 7 bases that match TRBD1. The CDR3 totals 15 residues. Trimming took 3 bases from V and 2 from J; bases not matched to a gene: 6. Germline loops: CDR1 SGHRS, CDR2 YFSETQ. CDR3 protein: CASSSRGWATDTQYF. Here the CDR3 DNA reads TGCGCCAGCAGCTCCAGGGGGTGGGCCACAGATACGCAGTATTTT.

This clonotype was observed a handful of times. The chain has TRBV20-1 and TRBJ2-5; D may correspond to TRBD1 or TRBD2 (5 bases each). CDR1 and CDR2 from the germline V gene are DFQATT and SNEGSKA (reference sequence). Trimming removed 6 bases at V and 7 bases at J, with 12 bases between. The CDR3 runs 11 residues. This chain's CDR3 is CSAGTVGTQYF. The CDR3, as DNA: TGCAGTGCCGGGACCGTGGGGACCCAGTACTTC.

The chain recombines TRBV7-2 with TRBJ1-2, with 7 nucleotides matching TRBD1. J was trimmed by 1 base and V by 4 bases; bases with no gene match: 3. The CDR3 runs 14 residues. The germline gives CDR1 SGHTA, CDR2 FQGNSA. In nucleotides, the CDR3 is TGTGCCAGCAGCTCGGACAGGATTAACTATGGCTACACCTTC. Its protein is CASSSDRINYGYTF.

The J gene is TRBJ2-3, the V gene TRBV24-1; 9 bases fit TRBD1. The CDR3 sequence is 16 residues long. With 6 bases clipped from V and 3 bases from J, the junction kept 9 bases outside the gene matches. Germline values: CDR1 KGHDR, CDR2 SFDVKD. The CDR3 region is CATSFGVGQGTDTQYF. The CDR3, as DNA: TGTGCCACCAGTTTCGGGGTAGGACAGGGGACAGATACGCAGTATTTT.

This clonotype turned up a few times. For the CDR3, the DNA is TGTGCCAGCAGCTTGGGGCTGACCAGTGAAGCTTTCTTT. It translates to CASSLGLTSEAFF. V is TRBV7-9 and J is TRBJ1-1, with a possible D match to TRBD1 (5 bases). Germline V gene data show CDR1 as SEHNR and CDR2 as FQNEAQ (reference sequence). The V end was cut by 3 bases, the J end by 7 bases, with 12 bases between. The CDR3 length is 13 residues. Supplemented by reference TRBV7-9 and TRBJ1-1, the full variable domain reads DTGVSQNPRHKITKRGQNVTFRCDPISEHNRLYWYRQTLGQGPEFLTYFQNEAQLEKSRLLSDRFSAERPKGSFSTLEIQRTEQGDSAMYLCASSLGLTSEAFFGQGTRLTVV.

This clonotype was seen a handful of times. The chain combines TRBV27 with TRBJ1-1; tentative D call: TRBD1 (6 bases). This CDR3 has 12 amino acids. Per the germline V gene, CDR1 is MNHEY and CDR2 is SMNVEV (reference sequence). With 10 bases removed from V and 1 base from J, the gap between germline ends came to 10 bases. CDR3 loop: CANHRANTEAFF. The DNA of the CDR3 is TGTGCCAATCACAGGGCGAACACTGAAGCTTTCTTT.

This clonotype was seen repeatedly, ten times or more. The chain uses TRBV5-1 and TRBJ2-5; TRBD2 matches at 11 bases. With 2 bases clipped from V and 4 bases from J, the junction kept 4 bases outside the gene matches. The CDR3 sequence is 15 residues long. Germline-derived CDR1 and CDR2 are SGHRS and YFSETQ. DNA for the CDR3: TGCGCCAGCAGCTTAGGACTAGCGGGTGGAGAGACCCAGTACTTC. It yields the protein CASSLGLAGGETQYF.

This chain uses TRBV12-3 or TRBV12-4 with TRBJ2-7; 9 bases align to TRBD1. The CDR3 is 14 amino acids. Germline trimming cut 3 bases from V and 5 bases from J; bases unmatched to any gene: 5. CDR3 amino acids: CASSFGGQGNEQYF. CDR3 DNA: TGTGCCAGCAGTTTCGGTGGACAGGGGAACGAGCAGTACTTC.

This chain uses TRBV5-5 with TRBJ2-5; D unresolved. Germline values: CDR1 SGHKS, CDR2 YYEKEE (reference sequence). V shed 5 bases and J shed 4 bases, with 15 bases lying between them. The CDR3 spans 14 residues. CDR3 residues: CASSYDRAGETQYF. CDR3 nucleotide sequence: TGTGCCAGCAGTTATGATAGGGCCGGAGAGACCCAGTACTTC.

This clonotype was found many times. CDR3 region: CASSLDGELFF. DNA for the CDR3: TGTGCCAGCAGCTTGGACGGGGAGCTGTTTTTT. The chain carries TRBV11-3 and TRBJ2-2, with D unresolved. From germline, CDR1 is SGHNT and CDR2 YENEEA. CDR3 length: 11 amino acids. The V and J ends lost 3 bases and 7 bases respectively, with 3 bases between them. Full variable domain (missing parts from reference TRBV11-3 and TRBJ2-2): EAGVVQSPRYKIIEKKQPVAFWCNPISGHNTLYWYLQNLGQGPELLIRYENEEAVDDSQLPKDRFSAERLKGVDSTLKIQPAELGDSAVYLCASSLDGELFFGEGSRLTVL.

The sample holds many counts of this clonotype. Relative to the germline gene, one junction end is altered; a read error may explain this. This chain links TRBV5-1 with TRBJ2-5; D remains unclear. CDR1 and CDR2 from the germline V gene are SGHRS and YFSETQ. The CDR3 is made up of 12 amino acids. In DNA form, the CDR3 reads TGTGCCAGCTCACCAGACCAAGAGACCCAGTACTTC. Translated: CASSPDQETQYF.

The chain joins TRBV3-1 to TRBJ2-5; 13 positions agree with TRBD2. The V gene end was trimmed by 5 bases and the J gene end by 5 bases; junction bases not matched to a gene: 5. The CDR3 totals 15 residues. CDR1 is LGHDT, CDR2 YNNKEL, per germline (reference sequence). CDR3 protein: CASSSGLAGDETQYF. The CDR3 nucleotides are TGTGCCAGCAGCTCCGGACTAGCGGGGGATGAGACCCAGTACTTC.